Below, 10 T cell receptor beta chains from the same sample are listed, as sequenced in a study of blood T cell repertoires in COVID-19. The repertoire was sequenced with immunoSEQ multiplex PCR; TCRdb's copy has only in-frame clones and lacks some. Altogether tens of thousands of clones are present, over 70% being singletons, with the ten largest covering roughly 12%. The sequenced sample consisted of peripheral blood. The receptor set was obtained from a man older than 75 with acute or convalescent COVID-19.

V gene TRBV19 combines with J gene TRBJ1-2; tentatively, D is TRBD1 (6 bases). With 3 bases removed from V and 6 bases from J, the gap between germline ends came to 11 bases. Looked up from germline, CDR1 is LNHDA and CDR2 is SQIVND (reference sequence). The CDR3 runs to 13 residues. The CDR3 protein is CASSISRTDGYTF. CDR3 coding DNA: TGTGCCAGTAGTATCAGTAGGACAGATGGCTACACCTTC.

The V and J genes are TRBV5-4 and TRBJ2-3, with 11 bases fitting TRBD2. The CDR3 consists of 15 residues. CDR1 is SGHNT and CDR2 is YYREEE in the germline V gene (reference sequence). Unmatched junction bases numbered 1, after V lost 4 bases and J lost 0 bases. The CDR3 is CASSPSGGSTDTQYF. The CDR3, as DNA: TGTGCCAGCAGCCCTAGCGGGGGGAGCACAGATACGCAGTATTTT.

This chain uses TRBV4-1 with TRBJ1-6; TRBD1 is a possible D gene (6 bases). The length of the CDR3 is 13 residues. From germline, CDR1 is MGHRA and CDR2 YSYEKL. Trimming removed 3 bases from V and 7 bases from J, with 7 bases in between. The chain's CDR3 is CASSQTGNSPLHF. The CDR3 bases are TGCGCCAGCAGCCAGACAGGAAATTCACCCCTCCACTTT.

The chain links TRBV28 to TRBJ2-7; D unclear. Deletions cut 4 bases from V and 0 bases from J, with 19 bases between. The CDR3 is 17 residues long. Per the germline V gene, CDR1 is MDHEN and CDR2 is SYDVKM. CDR3 sequence (DNA): TGTGCCAGCAGTTCTCCCACCTCACAGTGGTCCTCCTACGAGCAGTACTTC. Translating gives CASSSPTSQWSSYEQYF.

The chain combines TRBV2 with TRBJ1-5; TRBD1 is a possible D gene (5 bases). Trimming took off 6 bases at V and 4 bases at J, with 16 bases between the two ends. CDR3 length: 15 amino acids. Germline V gene lookup returns CDR1 SNHLY and CDR2 FYNNEI. CDR3: CASRTGGPGNQPQHF. The CDR3 DNA reads as TGTGCCAGCAGGACCGGGGGACCGGGGAATCAGCCCCAGCATTTT.

This chain links TRBV30 with TRBJ2-5; D ambiguous. V dropped 2 bases and J dropped 2 bases, with 12 bases sitting between them. Germline lookup yields CDR1 GTSNPN and CDR2 SVGIG (reference sequence). The CDR3 has 14 amino acids. CDR3 in amino acids: CAWSSLSLQETQYF. The CDR3 DNA reads as TGTGCCTGGAGTAGTTTGAGTCTTCAAGAGACCCAGTACTTC.

This chain joins TRBV5-1 and TRBJ2-7, with 9 bases lining up with TRBD2. The germline V gene has CDR1 SGHRS and CDR2 YFSETQ. The trim removed 0 bases at V and 4 bases at J, leaving 5 bases unmatched. This CDR3 is 15 amino acids long. CDR3 region: CASSLVAGVSYEQYF. CDR3 DNA sequence: TGCGCCAGCAGCTTGGTAGCGGGGGTATCATACGAGCAGTACTTC.

The V and J genes are TRBV2 and TRBJ1-6; 9 positions agree with TRBD1. CDR1 SNHLY and CDR2 FYNNEI come from the germline V gene. J was trimmed by 5 bases and V by 8 bases; bases with no gene match: 4. The CDR3 consists of 14 residues. The CDR3 here is CASERDRDNSPLHF. The DNA of the CDR3 is TGTGCCAGCGAGCGGGACAGGGATAATTCACCCCTCCACTTT.

This chain connects TRBV2 to TRBJ2-7; 16 bases agree with TRBD2. The CDR3 length is 17 residues. Germline V gene data show CDR1 as SNHLY and CDR2 as FYNNEI. With V trimmed by 8 bases and J by 4 bases, 11 bases remained unmatched. Here the CDR3 reads CASSPRGTSGGVYEQYF. CDR3 in DNA: TGTGCCAGCTCCCCTCGAGGGACTAGCGGGGGGGTGTACGAGCAGTACTTC.

J is TRBJ1-2 and V is TRBV24-1; unclear D gene. Germline loops: CDR1 KGHDR, CDR2 SFDVKD. V lost 7 bases to trimming and J lost 7 bases, with 15 bases between them. This CDR3 spans 13 amino acids. CDR3 coding DNA: TGTGCCACCAGCCTAGGAGGGTTTAGTGGCTACACCTTC. Protein sequence: CATSLGGFSGYTF.